Sequencing of this T cell receptor (beta chain) was carried out in a study of immune cell composition in non-small cell lung cancer. Points from the study as a whole: Adenocarcinomas with higher top tumour-associated clone frequency had more reactive TILs.

As to this clone: The target antigen is unknown.

Genomic DNA came from frozen unsorted single-cell suspensions. The repertoire was sequenced with immunoSEQ multiplex PCR; TCRdb's copy has only in-frame clones and lacks some. The sample lists 14,000 to 15,000 clones, 55% to 70% occurring once. The V end was cut by 6 bases, the J end by 8 bases, with 14 bases between. Per germline, CDR1 LNHDA and CDR2 SQIVND (reference sequence). The CDR3 is 13 amino acids. The specimen sequenced was lung tumor tissue. The origin of this receptor is a human donor with non-small cell lung cancer. This sequence joins TRBV19 and TRBJ2-1; D is possibly TRBD1 (6 bases). CDR3 sequence (DNA): TGTGCCAGTAGCATTGGGGGACACTATGAGCAGTTCTTC. It codes for CASSIGGHYEQFF.